The 19 T cell receptor beta chains in this list originate from one sample, sequenced in a study of cytomegalovirus exposure and HLA in healthy donors. It was with 60 Vbeta and 13 Jbeta primers that the PCR ran. The method was immunoSEQ multiplex PCR; TCRdb's version includes in-frame clones alone and lacks a portion of them. The data contain fewer than 250,000 clones, around 80% of them seen just once; the ten biggest clones take up 0.63%. The sequencing sample was made of PBMCs. These TCRs come from a man aged 18 to 29 in good health and CMV-seronegative.

The rearrangement joins TRBV5-4 to TRBJ2-1; no definite D call. Deletions cut 0 bases from V and 7 bases from J, with 17 bases between. CDR1 is SGHNT, CDR2 YYREEE, per germline (reference sequence). The CDR3 totals 16 residues. The CDR3 protein is CASSLGSAKYWNEQFF. CDR3 nucleotide sequence: TGTGCCAGCAGCTTGGGCTCAGCGAAATATTGGAATGAGCAGTTCTTC. The full variable domain, its missing parts supplied by reference TRBV5-4 and TRBJ2-1, is ETGVTQSPTHLIKTRGQQVTLRCSSQSGHNTVSWYQQALGQGPQFIFQYYREEENGRGNFPPRFSGLQFPNYSSELNVNALELDDSALYLCASSLGSAKYWNEQFFGPGTRLTVL.

The rearrangement uses TRBV5-4 and TRBJ2-7; 8 nucleotides agree with TRBD2. There are 14 residues in the CDR3. The J segment lost 4 bases and the V segment lost 4 bases, leaving 7 bases of the junction unmatched. CDR1 and CDR2 (germline): SGHNT, YYREEE (reference sequence). CDR3 sequence reads: CASSQKAGVYEQYF. In DNA, the CDR3 is TGTGCCAGCAGCCAAAAAGCGGGAGTATACGAGCAGTACTTC.

V and J are TRBV28 and TRBJ1-1, with unresolved D. The germline V gene has CDR1 MDHEN and CDR2 SYDVKM. V was clipped by 3 bases and J by 13 bases, with 15 bases between them. The CDR3 runs to 12 residues. CDR3 bases: TGTGCCAGCAGTTTGGTGCTCCCCGGGGTTTTCTTT. Its protein product is CASSLVLPGVFF.

The chain joins TRBV28 to TRBJ1-4; D is uncertain. Looked up from germline, CDR1 is MDHEN and CDR2 is SYDVKM. The ends were cut back, 5 bases at V and 2 bases at J, with 12 bases in the middle. This CDR3 is 15 amino acids long. As DNA, the CDR3 is TGTGCCAGCAGTCCGCCGGGGAGGACTAATGAAAAACTGTTTTTT. This codes for CASSPPGRTNEKLFF.

The chain is built from TRBV18 and TRBJ2-7; D may be TRBD2 (6 bases). The CDR3 is 15 residues long. Germline V CDR1 and CDR2: KGHSH, LQKENI. V was trimmed by 4 bases and J by 0 bases, leaving 13 bases between them. CDR3 coding DNA: TGTGCCAGCTCACTGGGACTCCAGAGCTCCTACGAGCAGTACTTC. Translated: CASSLGLQSSYEQYF. Using reference TRBV18 and TRBJ2-7 for the parts outside the CDR3, the full variable domain is NAGVMQNPRHLVRRRGQEARLRCSPMKGHSHVYWYRQLPEEGLKFMVYLQKENIIDESGMPKERFSAEFPKEGPSILRIQQVVRGDSAAYFCASSLGLQSSYEQYFGPGTRLTVT.

In DNA form, the CDR3 reads TGTGCCAGCAGCTCTGGACTAGCGGGAGGAGAGACCCAGTACTTC. Protein product: CASSSGLAGGETQYF. This chain connects TRBV5-8 to TRBJ2-5, with 14 bases identical to TRBD2. The CDR3 sequence is 15 residues long. J lost 4 bases, V lost 3 bases, and 2 bases had no gene match. Germline V gene data show CDR1 as SGHTS and CDR2 as YDEGEE.

This chain joins TRBV27 and TRBJ1-6; TRBD1 aligns across 8 bases. The trim removed 6 bases at V and 6 bases at J, leaving 7 bases unmatched. Germline V gene sequence: CDR1 MNHEY, CDR2 SMNVEV (reference sequence). CDR3 length equals 15 residues. The CDR3 nucleotides are TGTGCCAGCAGATATAACAGGGGGGGTAATTCACCCCTCCACTTT. Translation: CASRYNRGGNSPLHF.

This chain uses TRBV5-1 with TRBJ2-2, with no clear D. Germline V gene data show CDR1 as SGHRS and CDR2 as YFSETQ. V lost 0 bases and J lost 10, with 7 bases in between. The CDR3 has 12 amino acids. The CDR3 coding sequence is TGCGCCAGCAGCTTGGGTAGTAAGGAGCTGTTTTTT. As protein: CASSLGSKELFF.

This clone has only a few counts. This CDR3 reads CASKRLAGGSEQFF. The CDR3 DNA reads as TGTGCCAGCAAAAGACTAGCGGGAGGTTCGGAGCAGTTCTTC. V gene TRBV2 combines with J gene TRBJ2-1, with TRBD2 matching 13 bases. Germline V gene sequence: CDR1 SNHLY, CDR2 FYNNEI. V trimming: 7 bases; J trimming: 10 bases; junction bases outside the gene matches: 7. This CDR3 is 14 amino acids long. The variable domain in full, completed from reference TRBV2 and TRBJ2-1, reads EPEVTQTPSHQVTQMGQEVILRCVPISNHLYFYWYRQILGQKVEFLVSFYNNEISEKSEIFDDQFSVERPDGSNFTLKIRSTKLEDSAMYFCASKRLAGGSEQFFGPGTRLTVL.

This clone has only a few counts. This chain joins TRBV5-4 and TRBJ2-2; 13 bases match TRBD2. CDR3 length: 17 amino acids. CDR1 is SGHNT and CDR2 is YYREEE in the germline V gene (reference sequence). V was clipped by 0 bases and J by 5 bases; unmatched bases: 4. CDR3 in amino acids: CASSLAGLAGATGELFF. The CDR3 DNA reads as TGTGCCAGCAGCTTGGCCGGACTAGCGGGAGCTACCGGGGAGCTGTTTTTT.

This sequence joins TRBV6-5 and TRBJ2-5; D unresolved. The J call is doubtful: the DNA matches TRBJ2-7 better. CDR1 and CDR2 from the germline V gene are MNHEY and SVGAGI. The CDR3 is 12 residues long. The CDR3 region has the DNA TGTGCCAGCAGTCCCTCGTCCTACGAGCAGTACTTC. Residues: CASSPSSYEQYF.

This chain links TRBV19 with TRBJ2-5; 7 positions agree with TRBD2. The CDR3 loop spans 13 amino acids. Germline V gives CDR1 LNHDA, CDR2 SQIVND (reference sequence). J gave up 1 base and V 4 bases, and 0 bases lay outside the gene matches. The DNA of the CDR3 is TGTGCCAGTAGTAGCGGGAGCCAAGAGACCCAGTACTTC. Its translation is CASSSGSQETQYF.

This clone turned up a few times. V and J are TRBV19 and TRBJ2-7; 9 nucleotides align to TRBD1. Germline CDR1 is LNHDA and CDR2 is SQIVND (reference sequence). This CDR3 region has 15 residues. The junction had 8 bases not matched to a gene; V was cut back by 5 bases and J by 3 bases. Here the CDR3 reads CASSGGQGPVYEQYF. The DNA for the CDR3 is TGTGCCAGTAGTGGGGGACAGGGCCCCGTCTACGAGCAGTACTTC.

This chain joins TRBV9 and TRBJ1-1; TRBD1 aligns across 9 bases. The CDR3 runs 15 residues. Trimming took 4 bases from V and 7 from J; bases not matched to a gene: 11. CDR1 is SGDLS, CDR2 YYNGEE, per germline. In DNA, the CDR3 is TGTGCCAGCAGCCCTCCCGGACAGGGGTGGATTGAAGCTTTCTTT. This codes for CASSPPGQGWIEAFF.

The chain links TRBV30 to TRBJ2-1, with 11 bases identical to TRBD2. The CDR3 runs 15 residues. After removal of 5 bases from V and 3 bases from J, the junction contained 6 bases not matched to a gene. Per the germline V gene, CDR1 is GTSNPN and CDR2 is SVGIG (reference sequence). This CDR3 is CAWRKTSGVYNEQFF. CDR3 bases: TGTGCCTGGCGAAAGACTAGCGGGGTCTACAATGAGCAGTTCTTC.

This sequence joins TRBV6-1 and TRBJ1-2; TRBD1 aligns across 8 bases. The junction had 17 bases not matched to a gene; V was cut back by 11 bases and J by 9 bases. This CDR3 contains 14 residues. Looked up from germline, CDR1 is MNHNS and CDR2 is SASEGT. CDR3 residues: CAHSASRQGNRYTF. CDR3 coding DNA: TGTGCCCATTCGGCGTCCCGACAGGGGAATCGCTACACCTTC.

In its sample, this clone was seen a few times. The J gene is TRBJ1-1, the V gene TRBV7-9; 9 bases agree with TRBD1. CDR3 length: 15 amino acids. V gave up 5 bases and J gave up 5 bases; unmatched junction bases: 9. Germline-derived CDR1 and CDR2 are SEHNR and FQNEAQ (reference sequence). The CDR3 coding sequence is TGTGCCAGCAGCCCTCACAGGGGGCCTGAAACTGAAGCTTTCTTT. It codes for CASSPHRGPETEAFF.

CDR3 coding DNA: TGTGCCAGCAGCTTAGCGCTCGGCAGGGGGGAAGCTTTCTTT. It encodes CASSLALGRGEAFF. The chain couples TRBV7-9 to TRBJ1-1; TRBD1 aligns across 7 bases. The J segment lost 8 bases and the V segment lost 0 bases, leaving 6 bases of the junction unmatched. Germline V gene lookup returns CDR1 SEHNR and CDR2 FQNEAQ (reference sequence). This CDR3 contains 14 residues.

This rearrangement joins TRBV6-1 to TRBJ2-3; 8 nucleotides match TRBD1. This CDR3 comprises 13 residues. Per germline, CDR1 MNHNS and CDR2 SASEGT. V was clipped by 6 bases and J by 5 bases; unmatched bases: 4. The CDR3 sequence is CASRFRGQDTQYF. As DNA, the CDR3 is TGTGCCAGCAGATTCAGGGGGCAAGATACGCAGTATTTT.